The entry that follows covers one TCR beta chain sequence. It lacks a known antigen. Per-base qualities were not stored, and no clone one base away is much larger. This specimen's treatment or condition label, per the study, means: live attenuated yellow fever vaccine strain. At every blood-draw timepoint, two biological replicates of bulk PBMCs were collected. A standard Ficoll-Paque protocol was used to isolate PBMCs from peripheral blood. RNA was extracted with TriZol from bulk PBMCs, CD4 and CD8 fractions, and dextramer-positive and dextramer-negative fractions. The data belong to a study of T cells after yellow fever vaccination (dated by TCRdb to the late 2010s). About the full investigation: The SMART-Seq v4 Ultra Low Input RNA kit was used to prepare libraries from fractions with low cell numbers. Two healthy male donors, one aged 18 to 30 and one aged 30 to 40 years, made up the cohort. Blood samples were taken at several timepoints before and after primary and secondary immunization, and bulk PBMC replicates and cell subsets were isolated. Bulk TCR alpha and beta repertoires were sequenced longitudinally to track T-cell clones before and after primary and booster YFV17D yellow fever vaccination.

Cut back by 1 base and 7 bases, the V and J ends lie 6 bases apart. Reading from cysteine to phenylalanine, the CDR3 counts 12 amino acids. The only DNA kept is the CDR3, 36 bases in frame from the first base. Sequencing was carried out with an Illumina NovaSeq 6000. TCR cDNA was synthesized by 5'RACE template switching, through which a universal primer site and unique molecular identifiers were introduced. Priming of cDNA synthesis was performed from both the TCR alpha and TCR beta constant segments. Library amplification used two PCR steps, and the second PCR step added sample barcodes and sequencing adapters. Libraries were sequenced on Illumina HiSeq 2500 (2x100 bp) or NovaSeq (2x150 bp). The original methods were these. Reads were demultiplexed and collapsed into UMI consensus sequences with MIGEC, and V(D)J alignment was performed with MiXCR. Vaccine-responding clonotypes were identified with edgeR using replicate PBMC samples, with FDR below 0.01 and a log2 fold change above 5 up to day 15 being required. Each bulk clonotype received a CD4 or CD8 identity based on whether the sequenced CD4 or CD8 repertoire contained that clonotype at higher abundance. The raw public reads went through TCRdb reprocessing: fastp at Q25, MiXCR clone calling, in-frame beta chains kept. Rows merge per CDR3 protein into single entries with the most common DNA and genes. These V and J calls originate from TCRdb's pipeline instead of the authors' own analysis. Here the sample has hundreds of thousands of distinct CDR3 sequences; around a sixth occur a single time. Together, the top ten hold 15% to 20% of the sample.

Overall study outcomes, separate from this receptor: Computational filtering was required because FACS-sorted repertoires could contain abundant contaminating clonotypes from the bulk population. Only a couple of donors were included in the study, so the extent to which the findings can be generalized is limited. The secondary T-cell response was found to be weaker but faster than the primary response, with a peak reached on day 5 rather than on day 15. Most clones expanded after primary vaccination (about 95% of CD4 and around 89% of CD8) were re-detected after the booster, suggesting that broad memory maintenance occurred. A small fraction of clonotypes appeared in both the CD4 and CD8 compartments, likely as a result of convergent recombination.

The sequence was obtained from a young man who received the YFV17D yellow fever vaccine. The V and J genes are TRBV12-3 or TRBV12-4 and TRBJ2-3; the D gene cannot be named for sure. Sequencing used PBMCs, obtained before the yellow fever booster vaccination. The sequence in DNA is TGTGCCAGCAGTTTAGGTCGATATACGCAGTATTTT. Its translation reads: CASSLGRYTQYF.